These 30 T cell receptor beta chains were all obtained from the same sample, sequenced in a study of shared clonotypes between healthy human individuals. Here immunoSEQ multiplex PCR was the method, and the copy in TCRdb shows in-frame clones only, minus some. The sample carries about 450,000 clones, around 79% recorded once. The sequencing input was PBMCs. The receptors were gathered from a woman aged 40 to 50 in good health. Some clones in this sample may be carry-over from other donors' samples.

The chain employs TRBV6-1 and TRBJ1-5, with D perhaps matching TRBD1 (5 bases). Trimming stripped 2 bases from V and 6 bases from J, with 14 bases between. Per the germline V gene, CDR1 is MNHNS and CDR2 is SASEGT. The CDR3 has 15 residues. The CDR3 DNA reads as TGTGCCAGCAGTGAAAATCTGGGGGGTGGTCAGCCCCAGCATTTT. It codes for CASSENLGGGQPQHF.

The chain has TRBV7-9 and TRBJ1-5, with D possibly matching TRBD1 (5 bases). This CDR3 is 14 amino acids long. The germline V gene has CDR1 SEHNR and CDR2 FQNEAQ (reference sequence). Deletions cut 4 bases from V and 3 bases from J, with 10 bases between. As DNA, the CDR3 is TGTGCCAGCAGCTACCAGGGTAACAATCAGCCCCAGCATTTT. This sequence encodes CASSYQGNNQPQHF.

The chain combines TRBV7-9 with TRBJ2-1; 12 nucleotides align to TRBD2. The germline V gene encodes CDR1 SEHNR and CDR2 FQNEAQ (reference sequence). The length of the CDR3 is 15 residues. With 7 bases clipped from V and 6 bases from J, the junction kept 7 bases outside the gene matches. The CDR3 region has the DNA TGTGCCAGCATAGGACCGGGACTAGCGGGCAATGAGCAGTTCTTC. It is translated as CASIGPGLAGNEQFF.

In regard to this clone: A far larger clone is just one base off, so this is likely a read error. The CDR3 end shows no conserved phenylalanine or tryptophan, and so a read error is likely. The chain joins TRBV6-6 to TRBJ2-7; TRBD2 matches at 9 bases. Germline V gives CDR1 MNHNY, CDR2 SVGAGI (reference sequence). The trim removed 3 bases at V and 3 bases at J, leaving 6 bases unmatched. CDR3 size: 15 residues. The CDR3 nucleotides are TGTGCCAGCAGTTATTCGCCTAGCGGGAACTACGAGCAGTACCTC. Translated: CASSYSPSGNYEQYL.

V gene TRBV5-3 combines with J gene TRBJ2-1; TRBD2 matches at 8 bases. TRBV5-3 is reported as an ORF; its role is uncertain. This CDR3 contains 14 residues. The V gene end was trimmed by 5 bases and the J gene end by 5 bases; junction bases not matched to a gene: 6. The CDR3 here is CARSQERGNNEQFF. In DNA form, the CDR3 reads TGTGCCAGAAGTCAGGAGCGGGGGAACAATGAGCAGTTCTTC.

The rearrangement links TRBV5-4 to TRBJ2-1; 8 bases fit TRBD2. This CDR3 is built from 17 residues. Germline trimming cut 0 bases from V and 0 bases from J; bases unmatched to any gene: 5. Germline CDR1 SGHNT, CDR2 YYREEE (reference sequence). The CDR3 DNA sequence: TGTGCCAGCAGCTTGGGTACGGGAGGGAGCTCCTACAATGAGCAGTTCTTC. Translation gives CASSLGTGGSSYNEQFF.

As for this clone: With only one base between it and a far larger clone, this is likely a read error. Other nucleotide sequences in the sample specify the same CDR3. The chain links TRBV29-1 to TRBJ1-5, with no clear D. Trimming removed 4 bases from V and 0 bases from J, with 10 bases in between. The length of the CDR3 is 14 residues. Germline V lookup: CDR1 SQVTM, CDR2 ANQGSEA. Here the CDR3 reads CSVGEQYSNQPQHF. DNA of the CDR3: TGCAGCGTTGGGGAGCAATATAGCAATCAGCCCCAGCATTTT.

The chain is built from TRBV29-1 and TRBJ2-5, with TRBD1 matching 9 bases. CDR1 is SQVTM, CDR2 ANQGSEA, per germline. The CDR3 loop spans 14 amino acids. Trimming cost V 7 bases and J 5 bases; bases outside gene matches: 11. DNA of the CDR3: TGCAGCGGGGGGGGACAGGGCGCCGGTGAGACCCAGTACTTC. Its protein product is CSGGGQGAGETQYF.

This clone came up many times. The V gene is TRBV6-1, the J gene TRBJ2-5; TRBD2 matches 10 bases. CDR3 length: 15 residues. V was clipped by 2 bases and J by 5 bases; unmatched bases: 5. From germline, CDR1 is MNHNS and CDR2 SASEGT. CDR3 amino acids: CASSEKAGGPETQYF. The CDR3 DNA sequence: TGTGCCAGCAGTGAAAAAGCGGGAGGGCCTGAGACCCAGTACTTC.

The rearrangement links TRBV13 to TRBJ2-4, with 10 bases aligning to TRBD1. The V gene end was trimmed by 4 bases and the J gene end by 8 bases; junction bases not matched to a gene: 5. The germline V gene has CDR1 PRHDT and CDR2 FYEKMQ (reference sequence). The CDR3 sequence is 14 residues long. The CDR3 sequence: CASSSPGQGYIQYF. DNA for the CDR3: TGTGCCAGCAGCTCGCCGGGACAGGGGTACATTCAGTACTTC.

The CDR3 sequence: CSVVYQETQYF. CDR3 coding DNA: TGCAGCGTTGTATACCAAGAGACCCAGTACTTC. V gene TRBV29-1 combines with J gene TRBJ2-5; D gene uncertain. This CDR3 spans 11 amino acids. Trimming took 4 bases from V and 0 from J, leaving 3 bases between them. Germline-derived CDR1 and CDR2 are SQVTM and ANQGSEA.

The chain joins TRBV5-4 to TRBJ2-7; maybe TRBD2 (5 bases). This CDR3 has 17 amino acids. Germline V gene sequence: CDR1 SGHNT, CDR2 YYREEE (reference sequence). Trimming took 3 bases from V and 0 from J, leaving 19 bases between them. The CDR3 DNA follows: TGTGCCAGCAGCTCAACAGAGGGAAGAGGTTACTCCTACGAGCAGTACTTC. Translation: CASSSTEGRGYSYEQYF.

The DNA of the CDR3 is TGTGCCAGCAGTTTAAGACCCCCCTACGGGGCGTACAATGAGCAGTTCTTC. This encodes CASSLRPPYGAYNEQFF. The rearrangement joins TRBV27 to TRBJ2-1; possibly TRBD1 or TRBD2 for D (5 bases each). The CDR3 length is 17 residues. Trimming took off 2 bases at V and 4 bases at J, with 18 bases between the two ends. Germline CDR1 and CDR2: MNHEY and SMNVEV (reference sequence).

The chain joins TRBV30 to TRBJ2-7; the D is unclear. The CDR3 is made up of 14 amino acids. Germline CDR1 and CDR2: GTSNPN and SVGIG (reference sequence). Trimming removed 2 bases at V and 1 base at J, with 12 bases between. For the CDR3, the DNA is TGTGCCTGGAGTCTGGCCTCCCCATCCTACGAGCAGTACTTC. Protein: CAWSLASPSYEQYF.

This clone was found once. The chain links TRBV4-2 to TRBJ1-1, with D possibly TRBD1 on 5 matching bases. Trimming stripped 2 bases from V and 1 base from J, with 14 bases between. The germline gives CDR1 LGHNA, CDR2 YNFKEQ. This CDR3 comprises 16 residues. CDR3 DNA: TGTGCCAGCAGCCAACTGTCAGGGCTAAAGAACACTGAAGCTTTCTTT. Its translation: CASSQLSGLKNTEAFF.

The chain uses TRBV7-9 and TRBJ1-1; no clear D gene. The germline V gene has CDR1 SEHNR and CDR2 FQNEAQ (reference sequence). With 5 bases removed from V and 4 bases from J, the gap between germline ends came to 8 bases. There are 12 residues in the CDR3. The CDR3 DNA is TGTGCCAGCAGCCTTTCTCCCACTGAAGCTTTCTTT. Amino acids: CASSLSPTEAFF. Full variable domain (rest looked up from reference TRBV7-9 and TRBJ1-1): DTGVSQNPRHKITKRGQNVTFRCDPISEHNRLYWYRQTLGQGPEFLTYFQNEAQLEKSRLLSDRFSAERPKGSFSTLEIQRTEQGDSAMYLCASSLSPTEAFFGQGTRLTVV.

The chain carries TRBV29-1 and TRBJ1-1, with 9 nucleotides matching TRBD1. Per the germline V gene, CDR1 is SQVTM and CDR2 is ANQGSEA. V was clipped by 6 bases and J by 4 bases; unmatched bases: 9. This CDR3 is 14 amino acids long. In nucleotides, the CDR3 is TGCAGCGTCGCACTACAGGGGGCCCCCACTGAAGCTTTCTTT. Its protein product is CSVALQGAPTEAFF.

The genes are TRBV7-2 and TRBJ2-1; weak D call: TRBD2 (5 bases). CDR3 length: 17 residues. V was clipped by 3 bases and J by 7 bases, with 22 bases between them. The V gene's germline CDR1 is SGHTA and CDR2 FQGNSA. The CDR3 DNA sequence: TGTGCCAGCAGCTTTGGGGTTACTAGGCCCTTAGGGAATGAGCAGTTCTTC. It encodes CASSFGVTRPLGNEQFF.

This chain connects TRBV19 to TRBJ1-5, with a tentative D call TRBD1 (5 bases). Germline CDR1 and CDR2: LNHDA and SQIVND (reference sequence). V lost 5 bases, J lost 9 bases, and 20 bases lay in between. The length of the CDR3 is 15 residues. The CDR3 DNA reads as TGTGCCAGTAGTGCGCGGGACCGCGGCGTAAGGCCCCAGCATTTT. Amino acids: CASSARDRGVRPQHF.

This clone was recorded a few times. The junction differs from germline at one of its ends, possibly a read error. This CDR3 reads CAVQGIGYSEQFF. In DNA, the CDR3 is TGTGCCGTTCAGGGTATTGGATACAGTGAGCAGTTCTTC. The chain joins TRBV25-1 to TRBJ2-1, with a tentative D call TRBD1 (5 bases). CDR1 and CDR2 from the germline V gene are MGHDK and SYGVNS. This CDR3 has 13 residues.

This clone was detected once. The chain carries TRBV10-3 and TRBJ2-3, with D perhaps assigned TRBD1 or TRBD2 (5 bases each). This CDR3 has 14 amino acids. V lost 10 bases, J lost 1 base, and 15 bases lay in between. CDR1 is ENHRY, CDR2 SYGVKD, per germline. CDR3 in amino acids: CASRLGPGTDTQYF. The CDR3 region has the DNA TGTGCCAGCAGATTGGGACCTGGCACAGATACGCAGTATTTT.

CDR3 protein: CASSPLTSYNEQFF. The DNA of the CDR3 is TGTGCCAGTAGTCCCCTCACTTCCTACAATGAGCAGTTCTTC. The chain has TRBV19 and TRBJ2-1, with no clear D. This CDR3 comprises 14 residues. Per the germline V gene, CDR1 is LNHDA and CDR2 is SQIVND (reference sequence). V was trimmed by 5 bases and J by 1 base, leaving 9 bases between them.

The CDR3: CASSQQWRETQYF. The CDR3 region has the DNA TGTGCCAGCAGTCAACAGTGGAGAGAGACCCAGTACTTC. The rearrangement uses TRBV6-5 and TRBJ2-5; D call uncertain. This CDR3 is 13 amino acids long. V lost 5 bases and J 4 bases, leaving 11 bases between the germline ends. The germline CDR1 and CDR2 sequences are MNHEY and SVGAGI.

The CDR3 DNA sequence: TGTGCCAGCAGCCAAAAGGATAGCGGGAGGGGTGACTACAATGAGCAGTTCTTC. Encoded protein: CASSQKDSGRGDYNEQFF. This chain connects TRBV4-2 to TRBJ2-1; the match to TRBD2 covers 11 bases. The CDR3 is made up of 18 amino acids. With V trimmed by 2 bases and J by 3 bases, 9 bases remained unmatched. Germline CDR1 and CDR2: LGHNA and YNFKEQ.

The J gene is TRBJ2-7, the V gene TRBV2, with 8 bases aligning to TRBD2. CDR3 length: 17 residues. The V and J ends lost 10 bases and 2 bases, in that order; junction bases with no gene match: 19. Germline CDR1 and CDR2: SNHLY and FYNNEI. Here the CDR3 reads CATQEGLAGPIAYEQYF. CDR3 bases: TGTGCCACCCAAGAGGGGCTAGCGGGTCCGATAGCCTACGAGCAGTACTTC.

This clone was counted once. The V gene is TRBV13, the J gene TRBJ2-3; perhaps TRBD1 as D (6 bases). Trimming shortened V by 2 bases and J by 4 bases, and 13 bases separated the two germline ends. This CDR3 spans 15 amino acids. CDR1 and CDR2 (germline): PRHDT, FYEKMQ (reference sequence). Written as DNA, the CDR3 is TGTGCCAGCAGCTTACCGGGACAATCCGCAGATACGCAGTATTTT. It yields the protein CASSLPGQSADTQYF.

Only a few counts were recorded for this clone. Other nucleotide sequences in the sample specify the same CDR3. This chain uses TRBV10-3 with TRBJ2-7, with TRBD2 identical over 7 bases. Germline CDR1 reads ENHRY; CDR2 reads SYGVKD. CDR3 length: 13 residues. The V segment lost 2 bases and the J segment 3 bases; nucleotides outside the gene matches: 1. The chain's CDR3 is CAISEREVYEQYF. The CDR3 nucleotides read TGTGCCATCAGTGAGCGGGAGGTCTACGAGCAGTACTTC.

The J gene is TRBJ2-1, the V gene TRBV6-6; TRBD1 agrees at 7 bases. Trimming took 10 bases from V and 4 from J; bases not matched to a gene: 4. The germline V gene encodes CDR1 MNHNY and CDR2 SVGAGI (reference sequence). The CDR3 contains 12 residues. In nucleotides, the CDR3 is TGTGCCACCAGGACAGGATACAATGAGCAGTTCTTC. This gives the protein CATRTGYNEQFF.

V and J are TRBV6-1 and TRBJ2-1, with 9 bases matching TRBD2. The CDR3 has 15 amino acids. Germline V lookup: CDR1 MNHNS, CDR2 SASEGT. The junction had 8 bases not matched to a gene; V was cut back by 1 base and J by 10 bases. The CDR3 sequence is CASSEGTSGYREQFF. The CDR3 DNA sequence: TGTGCCAGCAGTGAAGGCACTAGCGGGTACAGGGAGCAGTTCTTC.

There are a few counts of this clone. The chain recombines TRBV28 with TRBJ2-2; 8 bases fit TRBD2. V was clipped by 5 bases and J by 7 bases; unmatched bases: 12. The CDR3 loop spans 16 amino acids. CDR1 and CDR2 (germline): MDHEN, SYDVKM. The CDR3 spells CASSPSKRESIGELFF. DNA of the CDR3: TGTGCCAGCAGTCCCTCAAAGCGGGAGAGTATCGGGGAGCTGTTTTTT.